The T cell receptor beta chain under discussion was sequenced for a study of graft-versus-host responses after intestinal transplantation. As for the study in general: Recipients underwent multivisceral, liver-intestinal, or isolated intestinal transplants. The recipients all started with anti-thymocyte globulin induction and then took tacrolimus and steroids for roughly 3 years. Study outcomes and limitations: GvH clones were found in recipient marrow; some appeared first in ileum or blood.

TCRdb's copy holds only in-frame clones and misses some; the assay was immunoSEQ multiplex PCR. This sample has about 22,000 clones, with around 76% found just once. Intraepithelial lymphocytes and lamina propria lymphocytes were released through processing of graft tissue. Germline V gives CDR1 GTSNPN, CDR2 SVGIG (reference sequence). J gave up 6 bases and V 3 bases, and 2 bases lay outside the gene matches. The CDR3 loop spans 14 amino acids. Of note for this clone: Its target is not known.

The starting material was ileum tissue, obtained 12 days after intestinal transplant. This receptor was obtained from a human patient who received an intestinal transplant, so some T cells may come from the graft donor. The gene calls are TRBV30 and TRBJ1-6, with 10 bases matching TRBD1. CDR3 sequence: CAWRRDRGNSPLHF. CDR3 coding DNA: TGTGCCTGGAGGCGGGACAGGGGTAATTCACCCCTCCACTTT. Based on the CDR3 plus reference TRBV30 and TRBJ1-6, the full variable domain is SQTIHQWPATLVQPVGSPLSLECTVEGTSNPNLYWYRQAAGRGLQLLFYSVGIGQISSEVPQNLSASRPQDRQFILSSKKLLLSDSGFYLCAWRRDRGNSPLHFGNGTRLTVT.